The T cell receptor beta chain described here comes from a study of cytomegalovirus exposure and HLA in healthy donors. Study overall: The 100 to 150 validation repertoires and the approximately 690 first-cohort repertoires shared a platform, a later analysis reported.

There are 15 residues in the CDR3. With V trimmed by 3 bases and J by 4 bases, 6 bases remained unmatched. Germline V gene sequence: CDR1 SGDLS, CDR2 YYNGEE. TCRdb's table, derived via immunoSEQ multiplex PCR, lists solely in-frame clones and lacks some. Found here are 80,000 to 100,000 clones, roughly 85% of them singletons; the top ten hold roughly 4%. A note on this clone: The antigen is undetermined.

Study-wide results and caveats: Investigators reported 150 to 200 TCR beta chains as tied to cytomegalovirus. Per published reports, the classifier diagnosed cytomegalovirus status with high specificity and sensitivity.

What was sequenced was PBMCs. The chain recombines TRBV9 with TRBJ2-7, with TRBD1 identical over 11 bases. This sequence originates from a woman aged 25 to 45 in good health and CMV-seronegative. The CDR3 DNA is TGTGCCAGCAGCGCGGGGACAGGGGGGTCGTACGAGCAGTACTTC. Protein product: CASSAGTGGSYEQYF.